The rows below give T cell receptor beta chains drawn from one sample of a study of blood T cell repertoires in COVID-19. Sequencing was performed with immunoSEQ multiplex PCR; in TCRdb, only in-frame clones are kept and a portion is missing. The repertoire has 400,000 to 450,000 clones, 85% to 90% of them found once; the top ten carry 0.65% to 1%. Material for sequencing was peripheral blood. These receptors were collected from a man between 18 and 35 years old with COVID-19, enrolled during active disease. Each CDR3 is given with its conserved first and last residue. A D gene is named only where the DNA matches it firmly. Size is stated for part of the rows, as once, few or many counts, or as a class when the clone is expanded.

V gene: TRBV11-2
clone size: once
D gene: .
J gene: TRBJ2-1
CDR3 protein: CASSLGANNEQFF
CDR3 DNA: TGTGCCAGCAGCTTAGGAGCGAACAATGAGCAGTTCTTC

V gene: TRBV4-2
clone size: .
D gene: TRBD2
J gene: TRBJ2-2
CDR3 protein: CASSQVGTSGTTGELFF
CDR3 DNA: TGTGCCAGCAGCCAAGTCGGGACTAGCGGAACGACCGGGGAGCTGTTTTTT

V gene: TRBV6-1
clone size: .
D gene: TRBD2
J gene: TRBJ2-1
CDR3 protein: CASSGLTSGRGNEQFF
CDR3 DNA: TGTGCCAGCAGTGGATTGACTAGCGGGAGAGGTAATGAGCAGTTCTTC

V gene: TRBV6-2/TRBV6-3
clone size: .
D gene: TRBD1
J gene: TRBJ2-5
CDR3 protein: CASSWTGGSETQYF
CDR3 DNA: TGTGCCAGCAGTTGGACAGGGGGCTCAGAGACCCAGTACTTC

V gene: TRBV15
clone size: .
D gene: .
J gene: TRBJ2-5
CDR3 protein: CATSRAQETQYF
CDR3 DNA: TGTGCCACCAGCAGAGCTCAAGAGACCCAGTACTTC

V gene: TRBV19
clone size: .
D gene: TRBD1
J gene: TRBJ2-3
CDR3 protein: CASSIMGQGLSDTQYF
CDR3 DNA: TGTGCCAGTAGTATAATGGGACAGGGTTTAAGTGATACGCAGTATTTT

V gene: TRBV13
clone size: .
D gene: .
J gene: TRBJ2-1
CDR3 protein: CASSLGLGRQFF
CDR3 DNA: TGTGCCAGCAGCTTAGGCCTCGGGAGGCAGTTCTTC

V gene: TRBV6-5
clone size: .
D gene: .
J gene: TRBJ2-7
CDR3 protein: CASSFSGHSSYEQYF
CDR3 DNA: TGTGCCAGCAGTTTCTCGGGACACAGCTCCTACGAGCAGTACTTC

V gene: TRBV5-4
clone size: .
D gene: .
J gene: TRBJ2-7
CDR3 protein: CASSSEGPGYEQYF
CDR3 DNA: TGTGCCAGCAGCTCGGAGGGCCCGGGGTACGAGCAGTACTTC

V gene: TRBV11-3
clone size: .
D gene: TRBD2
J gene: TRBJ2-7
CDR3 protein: CASSLEAGDHEQYF
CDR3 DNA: TGTGCCAGCAGCTTAGAGGCGGGAGATCACGAGCAGTACTTC

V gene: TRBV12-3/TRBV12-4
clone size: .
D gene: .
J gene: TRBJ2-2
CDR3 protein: CASSRRAAGELFF
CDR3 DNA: TGTGCCAGCAGTAGGAGGGCGGCCGGGGAGCTGTTTTTT

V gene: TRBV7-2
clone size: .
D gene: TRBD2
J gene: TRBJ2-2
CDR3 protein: CASSPGLAGYTGELFF
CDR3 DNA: TGTGCCAGCAGCCCCGGACTAGCGGGGTACACCGGGGAGCTGTTTTTT

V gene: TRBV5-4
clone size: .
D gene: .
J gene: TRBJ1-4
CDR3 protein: CASSINRNEKLFF
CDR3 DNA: TGTGCCAGCAGCATTAATAGAAATGAAAAACTGTTTTTT

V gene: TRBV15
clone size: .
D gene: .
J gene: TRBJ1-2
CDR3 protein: CATSRSSGTQIDYGYTF
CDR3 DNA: TGTGCCACCAGCAGATCCTCCGGGACACAGATTGACTATGGCTACACCTTC

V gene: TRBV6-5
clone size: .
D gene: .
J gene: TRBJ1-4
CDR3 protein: CASSPRGSANEKLFF
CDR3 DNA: TGTGCCAGCAGTCCTCGGGGTTCAGCTAATGAAAAACTGTTTTTT

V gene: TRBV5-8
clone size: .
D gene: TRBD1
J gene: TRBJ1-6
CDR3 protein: CASSHGQAVRYNSPLHF
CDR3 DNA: TGTGCCAGCAGTCATGGACAGGCCGTTCGCTATAATTCACCCCTCCACTTT

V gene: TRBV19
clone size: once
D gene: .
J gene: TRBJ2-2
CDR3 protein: CASSGPVVTGELFF
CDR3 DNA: TGTGCCAGTTCTGGTCCGGTAGTTACCGGGGAGCTGTTTTTT

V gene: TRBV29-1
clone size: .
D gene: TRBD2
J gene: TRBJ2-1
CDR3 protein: CSAGTSKEQFF
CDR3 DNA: TGCAGCGCCGGGACTAGCAAGGAGCAGTTCTTC

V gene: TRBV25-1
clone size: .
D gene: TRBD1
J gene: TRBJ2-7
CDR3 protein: CASYGTGVYEQYF
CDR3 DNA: TGTGCCAGCTACGGGACAGGGGTCTACGAGCAGTACTTC

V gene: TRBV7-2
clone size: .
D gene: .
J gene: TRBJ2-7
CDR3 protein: CASSKPGQNYEQYF
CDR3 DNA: TGTGCCAGCAGCAAGCCTGGACAGAACTACGAGCAGTACTTC

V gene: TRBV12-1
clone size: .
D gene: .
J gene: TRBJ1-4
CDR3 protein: CASSPGTGPATNEKLFF
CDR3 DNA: TGTGCCAGCAGTCCCGGGACAGGGCCTGCAACTAATGAAAAACTGTTTTTT

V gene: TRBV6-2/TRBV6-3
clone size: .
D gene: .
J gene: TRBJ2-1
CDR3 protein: CASTYWPGGGAGGYNEQFF
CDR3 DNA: TGTGCCAGCACTTACTGGCCAGGGGGCGGAGCGGGGGGCTACAATGAGCAGTTCTTC

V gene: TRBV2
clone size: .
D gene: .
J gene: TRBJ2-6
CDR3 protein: CASSRGPSGANVLTF
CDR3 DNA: TGTGCCAGCAGCAGAGGGCCCTCTGGGGCCAACGTCCTGACTTTC

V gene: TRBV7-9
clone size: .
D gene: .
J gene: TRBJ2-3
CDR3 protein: CASSNPGTPYRDTQYF
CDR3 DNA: TGTGCCAGCAGCAACCCCGGGACTCCCTACAGGGATACGCAGTATTTT

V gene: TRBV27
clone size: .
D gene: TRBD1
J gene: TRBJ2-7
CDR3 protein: CASSFNRGHEQYF
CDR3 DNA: TGTGCCAGCAGTTTCAACAGGGGGCACGAGCAGTACTTC

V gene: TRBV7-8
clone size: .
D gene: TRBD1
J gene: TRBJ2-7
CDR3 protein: CASSLGTGVDEQYF
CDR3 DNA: TGTGCCAGCAGCCTCGGGACAGGGGTAGACGAGCAGTACTTC

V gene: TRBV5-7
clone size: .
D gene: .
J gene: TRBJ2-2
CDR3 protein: CASSPVRTGELFF
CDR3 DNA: TGTGCCAGCAGCCCCGTTCGCACCGGGGAGCTGTTTTTT

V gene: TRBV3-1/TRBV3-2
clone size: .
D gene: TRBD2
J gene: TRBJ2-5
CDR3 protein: CASSQGVLAGVQETQYF
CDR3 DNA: TGTGCCAGCAGCCAAGGGGTGCTAGCGGGGGTACAAGAGACCCAGTACTTC

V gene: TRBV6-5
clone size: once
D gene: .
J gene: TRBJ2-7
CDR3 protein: CASSYSGHPKDEQYF
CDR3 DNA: TGTGCCAGCAGTTACTCAGGACACCCGAAGGACGAGCAGTACTTC

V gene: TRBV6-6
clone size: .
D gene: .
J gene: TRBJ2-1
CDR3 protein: CASSHIRAGLSGGEQFF
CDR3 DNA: TGTGCCAGCAGTCACATACGCGCCGGGCTTAGCGGCGGTGAGCAGTTCTTC

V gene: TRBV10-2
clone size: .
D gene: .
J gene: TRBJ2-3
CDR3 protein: CAIRDSGTDTQYF
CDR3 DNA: TGCGCCATCCGGGACTCCGGCACAGATACGCAGTATTTT

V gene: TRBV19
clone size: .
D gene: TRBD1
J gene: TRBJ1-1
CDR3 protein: CASRDHRGVAEAFF
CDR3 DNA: TGTGCCAGTAGGGACCACAGGGGGGTGGCTGAAGCTTTCTTT

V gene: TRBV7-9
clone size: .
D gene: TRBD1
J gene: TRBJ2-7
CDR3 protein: CASTRGTGIIEQYF
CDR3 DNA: TGTGCCAGCACCCGCGGGACAGGGATAATCGAGCAGTACTTC

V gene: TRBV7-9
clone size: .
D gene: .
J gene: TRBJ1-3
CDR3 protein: CASSIPRGVTGNTIYF
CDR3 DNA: TGTGCCAGCAGCATACCCAGGGGAGTCACTGGAAACACCATATATTTT

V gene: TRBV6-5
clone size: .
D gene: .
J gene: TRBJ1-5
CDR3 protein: CASSKPGLHQPQHF
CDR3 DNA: TGTGCCAGCAGTAAGCCGGGTCTCCATCAGCCCCAGCATTTT

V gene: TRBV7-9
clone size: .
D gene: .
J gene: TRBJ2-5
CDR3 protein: CASSFRETQYF
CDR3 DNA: TGTGCCAGCAGCTTTCGAGAGACCCAGTACTTC

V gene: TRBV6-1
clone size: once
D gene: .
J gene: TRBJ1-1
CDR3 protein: CASSDRGGLSTEAFF
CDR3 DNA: TGTGCCAGCAGTGACAGGGGCGGATTGAGCACTGAAGCTTTCTTT

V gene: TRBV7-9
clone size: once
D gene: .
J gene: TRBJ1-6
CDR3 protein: CASSSRNSPLHF
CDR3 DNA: TGTGCCAGCAGCTCCCGTAATTCACCCCTCCACTTT

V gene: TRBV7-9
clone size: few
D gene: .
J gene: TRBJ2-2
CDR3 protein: CASSLGARNTGELFF
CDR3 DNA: TGTGCCAGCAGCTTAGGGGCGAGGAACACCGGGGAGCTGTTTTTT

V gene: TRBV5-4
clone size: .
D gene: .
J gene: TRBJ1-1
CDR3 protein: CASSLRNTEAFF
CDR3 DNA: TGTGCCAGCAGCCTCCGGAACACTGAAGCTTTCTTT

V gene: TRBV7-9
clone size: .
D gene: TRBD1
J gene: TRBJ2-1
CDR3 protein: CASSWDRRNNEQFF
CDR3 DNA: TGTGCCAGCAGCTGGGACAGACGAAACAATGAGCAGTTCTTC

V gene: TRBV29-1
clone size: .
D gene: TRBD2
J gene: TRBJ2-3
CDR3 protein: CSVGGTSGSTDTQYF
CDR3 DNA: TGCAGCGTTGGCGGGACTAGCGGAAGCACAGATACGCAGTATTTT

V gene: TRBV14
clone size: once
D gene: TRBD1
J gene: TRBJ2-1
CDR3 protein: CASNRQGPYNEQFF
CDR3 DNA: TGTGCCAGCAATAGACAGGGACCCTACAATGAGCAGTTCTTC

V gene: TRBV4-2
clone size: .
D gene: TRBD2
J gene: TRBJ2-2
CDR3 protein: CASSRSGGGTTGELFF
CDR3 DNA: TGTGCCAGCAGCCGGAGCGGGGGGGGCACCACCGGGGAGCTGTTTTTT

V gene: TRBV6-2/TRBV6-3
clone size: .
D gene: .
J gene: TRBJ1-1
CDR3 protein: CASSYRYSNTEAFF
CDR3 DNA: TGTGCCAGCAGTTACCGGTACAGCAACACTGAAGCTTTCTTT

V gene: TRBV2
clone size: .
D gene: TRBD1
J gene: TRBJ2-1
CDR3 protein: CASRPQGEYNEQFF
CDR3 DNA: TGTGCCAGCAGGCCGCAGGGGGAGTACAATGAGCAGTTCTTC

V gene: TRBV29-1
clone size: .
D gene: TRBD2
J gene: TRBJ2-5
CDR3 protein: CSVGGTSDRSYQETQYF
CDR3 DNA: TGCAGCGTTGGTGGGACTAGCGATAGATCGTACCAAGAGACCCAGTACTTC

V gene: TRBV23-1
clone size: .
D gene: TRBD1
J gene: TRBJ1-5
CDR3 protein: CASSQSGTGDSNQPQHF
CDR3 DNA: TGCGCCAGCAGTCAATCGGGGACAGGGGATAGCAATCAGCCCCAGCATTTT

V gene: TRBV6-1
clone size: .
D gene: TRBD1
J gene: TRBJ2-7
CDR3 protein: CASSEPGQGFEQYF
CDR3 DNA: TGTGCCAGCAGTGAACCTGGACAGGGTTTCGAGCAGTACTTC

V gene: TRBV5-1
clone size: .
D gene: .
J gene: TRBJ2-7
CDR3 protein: CASSQPGGEQYF
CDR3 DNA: TGCGCCAGCAGCCAGCCCGGGGGAGAGCAGTACTTC

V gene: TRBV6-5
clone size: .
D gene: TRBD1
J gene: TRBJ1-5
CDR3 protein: CASSLTGTGRQPQHF
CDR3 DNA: TGTGCCAGCAGTCTTACCGGGACAGGGCGACAGCCCCAGCATTTT

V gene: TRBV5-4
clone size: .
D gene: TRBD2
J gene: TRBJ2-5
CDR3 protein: CASTLAAQETQYF
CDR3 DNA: TGTGCCAGCACTCTAGCGGCTCAAGAGACCCAGTACTTC

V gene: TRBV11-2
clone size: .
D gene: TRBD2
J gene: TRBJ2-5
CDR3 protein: CASSLPGLVGTQYF
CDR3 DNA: TGTGCCAGCAGCTTACCGGGACTAGTGGGGACCCAGTACTTC

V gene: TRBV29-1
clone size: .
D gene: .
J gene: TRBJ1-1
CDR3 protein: CSVEGEGTEAFF
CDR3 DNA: TGCAGCGTTGAAGGAGAGGGCACTGAAGCTTTCTTT

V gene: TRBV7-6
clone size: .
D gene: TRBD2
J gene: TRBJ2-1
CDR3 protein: CATSHSGSSSYNEQFF
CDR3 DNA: TGTGCCACCTCCCATAGCGGGTCGAGCTCCTACAATGAGCAGTTCTTC

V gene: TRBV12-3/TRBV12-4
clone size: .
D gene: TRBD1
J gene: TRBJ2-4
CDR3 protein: CATSQGQGNIQYF
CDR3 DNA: TGTGCCACCTCACAGGGACAGGGAAACATTCAGTACTTC

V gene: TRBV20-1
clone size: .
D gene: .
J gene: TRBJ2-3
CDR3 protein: CSASPGRGWSDTQYF
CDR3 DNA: TGCAGTGCTAGTCCAGGCAGGGGTTGGTCAGATACGCAGTATTTT

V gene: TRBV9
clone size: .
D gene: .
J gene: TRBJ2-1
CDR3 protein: CASQFPGYNEQFF
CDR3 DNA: TGTGCCAGTCAATTCCCGGGGTACAATGAGCAGTTCTTC

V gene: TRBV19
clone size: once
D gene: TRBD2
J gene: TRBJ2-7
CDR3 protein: CASPHLAGKTYEQYF
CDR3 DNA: TGTGCCAGTCCCCACTTAGCGGGGAAGACCTACGAGCAGTACTTC

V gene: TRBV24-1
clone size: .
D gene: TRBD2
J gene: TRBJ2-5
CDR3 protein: CATSASGSMQTQYF
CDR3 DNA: TGTGCCACCAGTGCTAGCGGGAGCATGCAGACCCAGTACTTC